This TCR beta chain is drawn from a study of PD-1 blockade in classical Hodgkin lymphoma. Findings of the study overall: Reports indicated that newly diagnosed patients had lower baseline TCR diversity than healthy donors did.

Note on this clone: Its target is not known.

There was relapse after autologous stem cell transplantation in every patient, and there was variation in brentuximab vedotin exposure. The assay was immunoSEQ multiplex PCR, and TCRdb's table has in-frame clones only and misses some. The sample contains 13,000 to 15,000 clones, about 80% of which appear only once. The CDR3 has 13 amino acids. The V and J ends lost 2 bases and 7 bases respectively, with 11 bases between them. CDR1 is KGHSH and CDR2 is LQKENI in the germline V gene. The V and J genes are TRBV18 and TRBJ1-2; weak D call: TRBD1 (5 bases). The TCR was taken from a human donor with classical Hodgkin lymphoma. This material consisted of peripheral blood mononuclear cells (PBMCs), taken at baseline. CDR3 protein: CASSPTGPIGYTF. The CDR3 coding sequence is TGTGCCAGCTCACCAACGGGACCTATTGGCTACACCTTC.